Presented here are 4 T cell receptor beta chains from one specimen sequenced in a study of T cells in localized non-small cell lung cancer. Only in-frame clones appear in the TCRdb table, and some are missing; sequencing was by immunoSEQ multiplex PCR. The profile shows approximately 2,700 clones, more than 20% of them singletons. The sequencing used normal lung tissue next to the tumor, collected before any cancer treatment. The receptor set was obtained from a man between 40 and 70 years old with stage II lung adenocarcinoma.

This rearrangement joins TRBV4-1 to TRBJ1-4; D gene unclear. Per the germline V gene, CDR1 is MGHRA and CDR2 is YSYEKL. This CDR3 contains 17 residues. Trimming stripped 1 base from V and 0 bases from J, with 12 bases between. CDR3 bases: TGCGCCAGCAGCCAAGTCCAAGTCTCTGCAACTAATGAAAAACTGTTTTTT. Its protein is CASSQVQVSATNEKLFF.

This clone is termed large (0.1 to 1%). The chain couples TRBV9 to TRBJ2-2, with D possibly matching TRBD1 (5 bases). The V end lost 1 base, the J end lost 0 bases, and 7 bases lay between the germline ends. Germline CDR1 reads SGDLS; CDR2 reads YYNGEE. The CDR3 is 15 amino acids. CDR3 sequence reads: CASSVWGPNTGELFF. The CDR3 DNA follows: TGTGCCAGCAGCGTATGGGGCCCGAACACCGGGGAGCTGTTTTTT.

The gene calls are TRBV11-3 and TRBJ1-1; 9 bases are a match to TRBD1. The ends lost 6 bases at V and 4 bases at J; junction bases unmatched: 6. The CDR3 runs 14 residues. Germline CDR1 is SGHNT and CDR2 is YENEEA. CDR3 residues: CASSPTGGTTEAFF. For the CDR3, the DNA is TGTGCCAGCAGTCCGACAGGGGGTACCACTGAAGCTTTCTTT.

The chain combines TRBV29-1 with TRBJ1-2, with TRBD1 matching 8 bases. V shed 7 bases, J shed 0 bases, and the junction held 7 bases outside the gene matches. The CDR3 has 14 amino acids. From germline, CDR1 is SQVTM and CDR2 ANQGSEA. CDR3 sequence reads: CSADRGQANYGYTF. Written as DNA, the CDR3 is TGCAGCGCTGACAGGGGACAAGCTAACTATGGCTACACCTTC.